A single sample gave rise to the 19 T cell receptor beta chains below, sequenced in a study of T cell responses to AZD1222 COVID-19 vaccine. Method: immunoSEQ multiplex PCR; TCRdb's copy keeps in-frame clones and lacks some. The repertoire holds 95,000 to 110,000 clones, with roughly 87% as singletons. This material consisted of peripheral blood, taken 28 days after the second AZD1222 dose. The receptor source for this set is an adult who received the AZD1222 COVID-19 vaccine.

This chain uses TRBV24-1 with TRBJ2-2, with a possible D match to TRBD1 (5 bases). The CDR3 spans 13 residues. Trimming stripped 9 bases from V and 1 base from J, with 8 bases between. Germline assignment: CDR1 KGHDR and CDR2 SFDVKD. The CDR3 nucleotides are TGTGCCACCGGCGGACAGAACACCGGGGAGCTGTTTTTT. This codes for CATGGQNTGELFF.

V is TRBV5-4 and J is TRBJ1-1; perhaps TRBD1 as D (6 bases). V lost 4 bases, J lost 0 bases, and 16 bases lay in between. CDR1 and CDR2 (germline): SGHNT, YYREEE (reference sequence). The CDR3 runs 16 residues. Here the CDR3 DNA reads TGTGCCAGCAGCCAAGGGGGTACAGGGATGAACACTGAAGCTTTCTTT. It codes for CASSQGGTGMNTEAFF.

V is TRBV30 and J is TRBJ1-1; D not certain. Germline assignment: CDR1 GTSNPN and CDR2 SVGIG (reference sequence). Deletions cut 2 bases from V and 0 bases from J, with 1 base between. The CDR3 contains 11 residues. CDR3 protein: CAWSLNTEAFF. The CDR3 DNA reads as TGTGCCTGGAGTTTGAACACTGAAGCTTTCTTT.

In its sample, this clone was seen once. The chain is built from TRBV18 and TRBJ1-3; D is perhaps TRBD1 (5 bases). The CDR3 extends over 15 amino acids. The V gene's germline CDR1 is KGHSH and CDR2 LQKENI. Trimming pared 3 bases from V and 8 bases from J, leaving 17 bases between. The CDR3 DNA follows: TGTGCCAGCTCACCGCCCCAGGGCCTCGAGGACACCATATATTTT. Translation: CASSPPQGLEDTIYF.

The chain recombines TRBV2 with TRBJ1-1, with TRBD1 matching 7 bases. This CDR3 is 15 amino acids long. Losses at the gene ends were 4 bases for V and 3 bases for J; bases not matched to a gene: 8. Germline values: CDR1 SNHLY, CDR2 FYNNEI. The CDR3 spells CASSVTRQGYTEAFF. CDR3 DNA: TGTGCCAGCAGTGTAACCAGACAGGGATACACTGAAGCTTTCTTT.

CDR3 region: CSVEAGTSGGSKETQYF. The CDR3 region has the DNA TGCAGCGTTGAGGCCGGGACTAGCGGGGGGTCCAAAGAGACCCAGTACTTC. The V and J genes are TRBV29-1 and TRBJ2-5; TRBD2 agrees at 15 bases. The J segment lost 3 bases and the V segment lost 3 bases, leaving 8 bases of the junction unmatched. This CDR3 has 17 residues. The germline gives CDR1 SQVTM, CDR2 ANQGSEA.

CDR3 in DNA: TGTGCCAGCAGCTTAGCGTCGATAACTGGGGAGCTGTTTTTT. It is translated as CASSLASITGELFF. The chain carries TRBV7-2 and TRBJ2-2; D is unresolved. The CDR3 extends over 14 amino acids. In germline, CDR1 is SGHTA, CDR2 FQGNSA. V lost 0 bases, J lost 8 bases, and 10 bases lay in between.

In this sample, this clone turned up once. This rearrangement joins TRBV20-1 to TRBJ1-2; D remains ambiguous. Germline V gene sequence: CDR1 DFQATT, CDR2 SNEGSKA (reference sequence). Trimming removed 3 bases from V and 10 bases from J, with 9 bases in between. This CDR3 contains 10 residues. The DNA of the CDR3 is TGCAGTGCTAGTGGTTCCGACTACACCTTC. This translates into CSASGSDYTF.

This chain connects TRBV2 to TRBJ1-5; unclear D gene. Trimming pared 3 bases from V and 0 bases from J, leaving 6 bases between. The germline CDR1 and CDR2 sequences are SNHLY and FYNNEI. The CDR3 spans 14 residues. The CDR3 DNA sequence: TGTGCCAGCAGTGAGGTGCCTAGCAATCAGCCCCAGCATTTT. Protein sequence: CASSEVPSNQPQHF.

The gene calls are TRBV13 and TRBJ2-1; 8 bases agree with TRBD1. Germline V gene sequence: CDR1 PRHDT, CDR2 FYEKMQ (reference sequence). The ends lost 5 bases at V and 4 bases at J; junction bases unmatched: 7. The CDR3 totals 15 residues. The CDR3 loop reads CASSGSDRAYNEQFF. The CDR3 DNA reads TGTGCCAGCAGCGGATCGGACAGGGCATACAATGAGCAGTTCTTC.

The chain has TRBV28 and TRBJ1-2, with a weak D call TRBD1 (5 bases). This CDR3 is built from 12 residues. In germline, CDR1 is MDHEN, CDR2 SYDVKM. Between the trimmed V and J ends, which lost 4 bases and 6 bases, there was a span of 9 bases. The CDR3 sequence: CASSSTEDGYTF. In DNA form, the CDR3 reads TGTGCCAGCAGTTCGACAGAGGATGGCTACACCTTC.

V gene TRBV6-5 combines with J gene TRBJ1-2, with D possibly being TRBD1 (5 bases). V was clipped by 4 bases and J by 4 bases, with 16 bases between them. This CDR3 has 15 amino acids. The germline CDR1 and CDR2 sequences are MNHEY and SVGAGI. The CDR3 reads CASSFGHSLSYGYTF. Written as DNA, the CDR3 is TGTGCCAGCAGTTTCGGACATTCCCTAAGCTATGGCTACACCTTC.

V usage is TRBV7-8 and J usage is TRBJ1-3; D not resolved. Trimming cost V 1 base and J 0 bases, with 7 bases left between them. The CDR3 covers 15 residues. Germline values: CDR1 SGHVS, CDR2 FQNEAQ. The CDR3 region has the DNA TGTGCCAGCAGCTTAGATTCGGGCTCTGGAAACACCATATATTTT. Its translation is CASSLDSGSGNTIYF.

This chain links TRBV5-1 with TRBJ2-5, with D uncertain. Germline CDR1 SGHRS, CDR2 YFSETQ. The CDR3 sequence is 14 residues long. Trimming cost V 0 bases and J 3 bases, with 9 bases left between them. The CDR3 spells CASSLAALEETQYF. DNA of the CDR3: TGCGCCAGCAGCTTGGCGGCTCTTGAAGAGACCCAGTACTTC.

V is TRBV10-1 and J is TRBJ2-3; no definite D call. Looked up from germline, CDR1 is WNHNN and CDR2 is SYGVQD (reference sequence). Trimming removed 2 bases from V and 1 base from J, with 13 bases in between. CDR3 length: 16 residues. As DNA, the CDR3 is TGCGCCAGCAGTGAGGTTCGGTCGGTTCGCACAGATACGCAGTATTTT. This sequence encodes CASSEVRSVRTDTQYF.

The chain combines TRBV7-9 with TRBJ1-4; no clear D gene. V was pared by 5 bases and J by 5 bases, with 15 bases between. Per germline, CDR1 SEHNR and CDR2 FQNEAQ (reference sequence). The CDR3 runs to 15 residues. CDR3 sequence (DNA): TGTGCCAGCAGCCCTGAGCGGGGTAGAAATGAAAAACTGTTTTTT. It encodes CASSPERGRNEKLFF. The full variable domain, completed using reference TRBV7-9 and TRBJ1-4, is DTGVSQNPRHKITKRGQNVTFRCDPISEHNRLYWYRQTLGQGPEFLTYFQNEAQLEKSRLLSDRFSAERPKGSFSTLEIQRTEQGDSAMYLCASSPERGRNEKLFFGSGTQLSVL.

The V and J genes are TRBV5-1 and TRBJ1-3; D is ambiguous. The CDR3 length is 15 residues. CDR1 SGHRS and CDR2 YFSETQ come from the germline V gene. The V gene lost 1 base and the J gene lost 1 base, with 9 bases spanning the gap. The CDR3 reads CASSLIGESGNTIYF. CDR3 nucleotide sequence: TGCGCCAGCAGCTTGATCGGGGAATCTGGAAACACCATATATTTT. Drawing the rest from reference TRBV5-1 and TRBJ1-3, the complete variable domain is KAGVTQTPRYLIKTRGQQVTLSCSPISGHRSVSWYQQTPGQGLQFLFEYFSETQRNKGNFPGRFSGRQFSNSRSEMNVSTLELGDSALYLCASSLIGESGNTIYFGEGSWLTVV.

V is TRBV4-2 and J is TRBJ2-1; D may be TRBD1 (7 bases). The V gene's germline CDR1 is LGHNA and CDR2 YNFKEQ. V was trimmed by 4 bases and J by 8 bases, leaving 18 bases between them. The CDR3 totals 15 residues. Written as DNA, the CDR3 is TGTGCCAGCAGCCTTCGAACTCAGGGGGAGGATGAGCAGTTCTTC. Amino acids: CASSLRTQGEDEQFF.

This clone was detected only a few times. The chain links TRBV6-5 to TRBJ2-6; D unclear. From germline, CDR1 is MNHEY and CDR2 SVGAGI. This CDR3 has 14 amino acids. V gave up 6 bases and J gave up 2 bases, with 8 bases separating them. The CDR3: CASSIQTGANVLTF. The CDR3 DNA reads TGTGCCAGCAGCATCCAGACTGGGGCCAACGTCCTGACTTTC.